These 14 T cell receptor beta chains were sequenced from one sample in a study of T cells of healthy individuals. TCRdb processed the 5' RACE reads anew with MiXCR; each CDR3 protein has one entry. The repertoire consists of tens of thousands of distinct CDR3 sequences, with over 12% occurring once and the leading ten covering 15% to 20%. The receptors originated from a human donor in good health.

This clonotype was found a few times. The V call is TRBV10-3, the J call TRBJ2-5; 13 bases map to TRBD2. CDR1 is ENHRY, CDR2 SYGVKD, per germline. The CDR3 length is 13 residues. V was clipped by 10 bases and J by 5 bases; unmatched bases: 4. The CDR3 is CATLTSGGETQYF. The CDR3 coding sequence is TGTGCCACCCTGACTAGCGGGGGGGAGACCCAGTACTTC.

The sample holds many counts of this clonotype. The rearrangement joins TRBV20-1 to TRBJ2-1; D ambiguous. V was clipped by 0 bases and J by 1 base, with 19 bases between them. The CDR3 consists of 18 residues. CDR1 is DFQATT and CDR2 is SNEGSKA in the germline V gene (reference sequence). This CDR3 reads CSARDLVGSLRSYNEQFF. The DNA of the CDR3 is TGCAGTGCTAGAGATCTAGTCGGTAGCTTGAGGTCCTACAATGAGCAGTTCTTC.

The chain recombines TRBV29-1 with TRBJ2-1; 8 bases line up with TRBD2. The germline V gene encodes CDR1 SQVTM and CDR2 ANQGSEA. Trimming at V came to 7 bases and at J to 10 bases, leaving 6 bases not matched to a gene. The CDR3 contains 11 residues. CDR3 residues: CSGRLAPEQFF. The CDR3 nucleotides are TGCAGCGGAAGACTAGCGCCCGAGCAGTTCTTC.

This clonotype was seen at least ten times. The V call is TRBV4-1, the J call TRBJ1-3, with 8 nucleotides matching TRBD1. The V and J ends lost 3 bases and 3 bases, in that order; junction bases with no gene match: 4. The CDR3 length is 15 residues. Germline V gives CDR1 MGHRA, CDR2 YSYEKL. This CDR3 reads CASSQPDRDGNTIYF. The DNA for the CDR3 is TGCGCCAGCAGCCAGCCGGACAGGGATGGAAACACCATATATTTT.

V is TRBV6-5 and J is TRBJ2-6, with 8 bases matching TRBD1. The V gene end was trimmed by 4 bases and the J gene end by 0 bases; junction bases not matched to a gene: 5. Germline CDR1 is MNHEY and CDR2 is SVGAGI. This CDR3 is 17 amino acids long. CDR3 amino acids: CASSSQGAVSGANVLTF. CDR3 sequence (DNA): TGTGCCAGCAGTTCCCAGGGGGCCGTCTCTGGGGCCAACGTCCTGACTTTC.

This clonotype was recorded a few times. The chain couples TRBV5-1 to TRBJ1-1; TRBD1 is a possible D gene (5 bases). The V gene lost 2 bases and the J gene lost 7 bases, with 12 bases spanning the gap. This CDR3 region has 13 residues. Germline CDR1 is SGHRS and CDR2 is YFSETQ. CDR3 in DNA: TGCGCCAGCAGCTTTGGGGCGTTAGGTGAAGCTTTCTTT. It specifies CASSFGALGEAFF.

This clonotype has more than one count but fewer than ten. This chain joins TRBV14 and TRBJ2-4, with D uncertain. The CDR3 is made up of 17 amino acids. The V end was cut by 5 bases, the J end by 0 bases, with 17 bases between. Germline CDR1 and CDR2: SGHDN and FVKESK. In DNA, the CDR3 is TGTGCCAGCAGCAAACGGACCCCCGACCCAGCCAAAAACATTCAGTACTTC. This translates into CASSKRTPDPAKNIQYF. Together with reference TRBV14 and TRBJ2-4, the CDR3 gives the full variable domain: EAGVTQFPSHSVIEKGQTVTLRCDPISGHDNLYWYRRVMGKEIKFLLHFVKESKQDESGMPNNRFLAERTGGTYSTLKVQPAELEDSGVYFCASSKRTPDPAKNIQYFGAGTRLSVL.

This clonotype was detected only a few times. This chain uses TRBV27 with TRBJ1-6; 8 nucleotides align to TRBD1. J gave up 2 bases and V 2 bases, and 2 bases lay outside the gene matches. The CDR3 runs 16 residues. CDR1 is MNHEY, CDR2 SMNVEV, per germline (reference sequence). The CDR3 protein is CASSLGTGPYNSPLHF. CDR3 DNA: TGTGCCAGCAGTTTAGGGACAGGTCCCTATAATTCACCCCTCCACTTT.

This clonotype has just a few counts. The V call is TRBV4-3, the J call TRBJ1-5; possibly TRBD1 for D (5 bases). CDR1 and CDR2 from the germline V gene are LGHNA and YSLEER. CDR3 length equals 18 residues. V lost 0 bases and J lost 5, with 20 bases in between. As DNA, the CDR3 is TGCGCCAGCAGCCAAGAATGGAGGGGACTGCCTCGTCATCAGCCCCAGCATTTT. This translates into CASSQEWRGLPRHQPQHF.

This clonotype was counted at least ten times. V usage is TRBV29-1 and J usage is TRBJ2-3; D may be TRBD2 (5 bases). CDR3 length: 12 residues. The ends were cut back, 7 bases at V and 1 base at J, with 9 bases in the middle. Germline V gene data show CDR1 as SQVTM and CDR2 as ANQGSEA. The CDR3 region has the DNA TGCAGCGCCCGGCGGGGCACAGATACGCAGTATTTT. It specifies CSARRGTDTQYF.

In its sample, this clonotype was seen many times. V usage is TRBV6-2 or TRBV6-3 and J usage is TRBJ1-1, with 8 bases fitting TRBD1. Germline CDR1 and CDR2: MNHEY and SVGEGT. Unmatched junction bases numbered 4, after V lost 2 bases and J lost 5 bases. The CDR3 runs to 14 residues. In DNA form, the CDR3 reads TGTGCCAGCAGTTACAGACAGGGGAGGACTGAAGCTTTCTTT. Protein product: CASSYRQGRTEAFF.

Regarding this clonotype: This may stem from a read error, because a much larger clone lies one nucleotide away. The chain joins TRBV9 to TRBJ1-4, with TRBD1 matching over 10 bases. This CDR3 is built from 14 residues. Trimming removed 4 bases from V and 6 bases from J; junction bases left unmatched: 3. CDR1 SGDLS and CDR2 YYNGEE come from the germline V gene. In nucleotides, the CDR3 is TGTGCCAGCAGCACAGGACAGGGGGATGAAAAACTGTTTTTT. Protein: CASSTGQGDEKLFF.

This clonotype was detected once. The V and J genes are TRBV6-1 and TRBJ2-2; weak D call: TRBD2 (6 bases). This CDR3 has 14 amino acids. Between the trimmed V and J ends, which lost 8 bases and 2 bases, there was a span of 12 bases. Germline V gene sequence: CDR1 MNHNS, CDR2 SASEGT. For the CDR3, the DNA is TGTGCCAGCGGGAGACTAGGAAACACCGGGGAGCTGTTTTTT. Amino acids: CASGRLGNTGELFF.

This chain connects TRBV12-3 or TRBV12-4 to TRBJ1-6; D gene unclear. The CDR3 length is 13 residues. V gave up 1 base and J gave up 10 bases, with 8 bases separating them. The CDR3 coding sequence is TGTGCCAGCAGTTTAGGCCCTAGGTCACCCCTCCACTTT. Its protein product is CASSLGPRSPLHF.